The source of this T cell receptor beta chain is a study of OX40 agonist ivuxolimab in advanced cancers. Study background: Dose-escalation subjects each had hepatocellular carcinoma, melanoma, renal cell or head and neck cancer. Study-level results: At 0.1 to 3.0 mg/kg, CD4+ and CD8+ blood T cells expanded clonally by week 6.

Remarks on this clone: The antigen remains unidentified.

Peripheral blood came from all dose cohorts at three timepoints. Sequenced by immunoSEQ multiplex PCR; TCRdb stores in-frame clones only, minus some. Counted here are about 61,000 clones, over 80% occurring once; the ten biggest clones make up approximately 23%. The V gene's germline CDR1 is MNHEY and CDR2 SVGAGI. This CDR3 region has 15 residues. Trimming removed 4 bases from V and 3 bases from J, with 15 bases in between. The chain joins TRBV6-5 to TRBJ1-2; D perhaps matches TRBD1 (5 bases). Source: CD4+ or CD8+ T cells sorted from blood, taken in a trial of the OX40 agonist ivuxolimab. The TCR originated in an adult with an advanced solid tumor such as melanoma, head and neck, liver or kidney cancer. The CDR3 sequence: CASSSGTLLHYGYTF. The CDR3 DNA reads TGTGCCAGCAGTTCTGGGACCCTCTTGCACTATGGCTACACCTTC.